Listed below are T cell receptor beta chains from one sample, sequenced in a study of cytomegalovirus exposure and HLA in healthy donors. The data were produced by immunoSEQ multiplex PCR, yet TCRdb's version contains in-frame clones alone and is incomplete. The sample lists 120,000 to 150,000 clones, approximately 78% occurring once. The sample comprised PBMCs. The receptors were gathered from a man aged 18 to 35 in good health and CMV-seropositive. Each CDR3 is given with its conserved first and last residue. Each record gives: CDR3 DNA, CDR3 protein, V gene, J gene, CDR3 length, clone size, D gene. D genes are given only for firm matches. Clone size is given for some rows only: seen once, a few or many times, or a class if the clone is expanded.

cdr3_nt: TGTGCCAGTAGCAGCAGGGTTGGCACTGAAGCTTTCTTT; cdr3_aa: CASSSRVGTEAFF; v_call: TRBV19; j_call: TRBJ1-1; cdr3_length: 13; clone_size: -; d_call: -
cdr3_nt: TGTGCCAGTAGTATAGACGAGGGCACTGAAGCTTTCTTT; cdr3_aa: CASSIDEGTEAFF; v_call: TRBV19; j_call: TRBJ1-1; cdr3_length: 13; clone_size: once; d_call: -
cdr3_nt: TGTGCCAGTAGTATGACCCCAGGGGGCATTAATGAAAAACTGTTTTTT; cdr3_aa: CASSMTPGGINEKLFF; v_call: TRBV19; j_call: TRBJ1-4; cdr3_length: 16; clone_size: -; d_call: TRBD1
cdr3_nt: TGTGCCTGGGACAGGGTCACCTACGAGCAGTACTTC; cdr3_aa: CAWDRVTYEQYF; v_call: TRBV30; j_call: TRBJ2-7; cdr3_length: 12; clone_size: -; d_call: TRBD1
cdr3_nt: TGTGCCAGCAGCTCCCGAGGTCTAGCGGGAAAAATGTACGAGCAGTACTTC; cdr3_aa: CASSSRGLAGKMYEQYF; v_call: TRBV11-2; j_call: TRBJ2-7; cdr3_length: 17; clone_size: -; d_call: TRBD2
cdr3_nt: TGTGCCAGTAGTATCCGACGACACCCTGGAAATGGCTACACCTTC; cdr3_aa: CASSIRRHPGNGYTF; v_call: TRBV19; j_call: TRBJ1-2; cdr3_length: 15; clone_size: -; d_call: -
cdr3_nt: TGTGCCAGCAGCCCGGGACTTAATGACGAGCAGTACTTC; cdr3_aa: CASSPGLNDEQYF; v_call: TRBV5-4; j_call: TRBJ2-7; cdr3_length: 13; clone_size: -; d_call: -
cdr3_nt: TGTGCCACGTGGACGCCGGTAGCGGGGGGTGGGTATGAGCAGTTCTTC; cdr3_aa: CATWTPVAGGGYEQFF; v_call: TRBV7-9; j_call: TRBJ2-1; cdr3_length: 16; clone_size: -; d_call: TRBD2
cdr3_nt: TGTGCCAGCAGCCAACCCCTGCAGGGGCGAACCTACGAGCAGTACTTC; cdr3_aa: CASSQPLQGRTYEQYF; v_call: TRBV7-9; j_call: TRBJ2-7; cdr3_length: 16; clone_size: -; d_call: -
cdr3_nt: TGTGCCAGCAGCGCTAAGGACAGCCCAATCTCTGGAAACACCATATATTTT; cdr3_aa: CASSAKDSPISGNTIYF; v_call: TRBV9; j_call: TRBJ1-3; cdr3_length: 17; clone_size: -; d_call: -
cdr3_nt: TGTGCCAGCAGTGAACAGGGGAGCGAGCAGTACTTC; cdr3_aa: CASSEQGSEQYF; v_call: TRBV27; j_call: TRBJ2-7; cdr3_length: 12; clone_size: -; d_call: TRBD1
cdr3_nt: TGCAGCGTTGTAGAGGGCCTTAGCTCCTACGAGCAGTACTTC; cdr3_aa: CSVVEGLSSYEQYF; v_call: TRBV29-1; j_call: TRBJ2-7; cdr3_length: 14; clone_size: -; d_call: -
cdr3_nt: TGTGCCAGCAGTGATACCGGGTGGAATGAGCAGTTCTTC; cdr3_aa: CASSDTGWNEQFF; v_call: TRBV25-1; j_call: TRBJ2-1; cdr3_length: 13; clone_size: -; d_call: -
cdr3_nt: TGTGCCAGCAGCCCTACAGGGTGGGGGACCTACGAGCAGTACTTC; cdr3_aa: CASSPTGWGTYEQYF; v_call: TRBV7-8; j_call: TRBJ2-7; cdr3_length: 15; clone_size: -; d_call: -
cdr3_nt: TGTGCCAGCAACCGAGGGTTAGGCAGGAACACTGAAGCTTTCTTT; cdr3_aa: CASNRGLGRNTEAFF; v_call: TRBV11-1; j_call: TRBJ1-1; cdr3_length: 15; clone_size: few; d_call: -
cdr3_nt: TGTTCCAGCAGCCTCCCGGATCAGCCCCAGCATTTT; cdr3_aa: CSSSLPDQPQHF; v_call: TRBV7-9; j_call: TRBJ1-5; cdr3_length: 12; clone_size: -; d_call: -
cdr3_nt: TGCGCCAGCGGGGACAGGGGGCAGGGTGGGGCCAACGTCCTGACTTTC; cdr3_aa: CASGDRGQGGANVLTF; v_call: TRBV5-1; j_call: TRBJ2-6; cdr3_length: 16; clone_size: -; d_call: TRBD1
cdr3_nt: TGTGCCAGCAGCTCCAACCACCTGGAGCCCGAAGCTTTCTTT; cdr3_aa: CASSSNHLEPEAFF; v_call: TRBV5-6; j_call: TRBJ1-1; cdr3_length: 14; clone_size: -; d_call: -